This T cell receptor (beta chain) is drawn from a study of T-cell memory formation after mild COVID-19. Findings and caveats of the study: Several responding clones turned up in pre-infection memory, indicating that cross-reactive memory may have taken part. Proof of SARS-CoV-2 specificity was absent for the second-wave clones that crested on day 37. Contracting CD4+ clones lay largely in CM and EM, with CD8+ ones residing in EMRA.

TCRdb re-called the 5' RACE reads with MiXCR, one entry per CDR3 protein. The profile covers about half a million distinct CDR3 sequences, with 15% to 20% appearing a single time and about 12% taken by the ten largest. Of note for this clonotype: Its target is not known.

The sequencing sample was made of PBMCs or a T cell subset sorted from them (not recorded which). This clonotype was sampled from an adult woman who had mild COVID-19 (a few samples of this study predate the infection). Cell type and time point are not known.

Here the CDR3 DNA reads TGTGCCAGCAGCTTACCCGACCAGGGGGCCAACGTCCTGACTTTC. Its protein product is CASSLPDQGANVLTF. The chain is built from TRBV7-9 and TRBJ2-6; D uncertain. Germline values: CDR1 SEHNR, CDR2 FQNEAQ (reference sequence). The CDR3 totals 15 residues. V was pared by 2 bases and J by 4 bases, with 9 bases between.